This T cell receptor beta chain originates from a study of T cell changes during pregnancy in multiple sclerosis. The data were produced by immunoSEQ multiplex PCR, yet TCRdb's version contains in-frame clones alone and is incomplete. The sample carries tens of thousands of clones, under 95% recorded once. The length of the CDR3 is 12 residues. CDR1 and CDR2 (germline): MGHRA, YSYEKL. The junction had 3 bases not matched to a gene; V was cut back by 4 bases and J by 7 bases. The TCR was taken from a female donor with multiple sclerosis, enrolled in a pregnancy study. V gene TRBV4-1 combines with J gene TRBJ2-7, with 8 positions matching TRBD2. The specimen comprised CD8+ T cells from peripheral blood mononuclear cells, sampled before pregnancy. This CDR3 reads CASSPGGGEQYF. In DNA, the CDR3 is TGCGCCAGCAGCCCGGGGGGGGGTGAGCAGTACTTC.